The 31 T cell receptor beta chains reported below all come from one sample, sequenced in a study of T cell responses to AZD1222 COVID-19 vaccine. Some clones are missing from TCRdb's copy, which holds only in-frame ones; the method was immunoSEQ multiplex PCR. The sample has around 78,000 clones; around 90% are singletons. Sequencing used peripheral blood, obtained on day 0 of AZD1222 vaccination. These receptors all come from an adult in good health.

The genes are TRBV5-5 and TRBJ2-7, with D unresolved. Trimming took off 0 bases at V and 2 bases at J, with 9 bases between the two ends. The CDR3 runs to 14 residues. Germline V gives CDR1 SGHKS, CDR2 YYEKEE (reference sequence). In DNA form, the CDR3 reads TGTGCCAGCAGCTTGGCCCCTACTACCTACGAGCAGTACTTC. As protein: CASSLAPTTYEQYF.

This chain links TRBV7-2 with TRBJ2-1; D not certain. The CDR3 totals 13 residues. Per germline, CDR1 SGHTA and CDR2 FQGNSA. Trimming stripped 2 bases from V and 6 bases from J, with 8 bases between. The CDR3: CASSLSPGNEQFF. In DNA, the CDR3 is TGTGCCAGCAGCTTAAGTCCCGGCAATGAGCAGTTCTTC. The entire variable domain, with the rest obtained from reference TRBV7-2 and TRBJ2-1, is as follows: GAGVSQSPSNKVTEKGKDVELRCDPISGHTALYWYRQSLGQGLEFLIYFQGNSAPDKSGLPSDRFSAERTGGSVSTLTIQRTQQEDSAVYLCASSLSPGNEQFFGPGTRLTVL.

The J gene is TRBJ1-2, the V gene TRBV19; 8 bases map to TRBD1. In germline, CDR1 is LNHDA, CDR2 SQIVND (reference sequence). The CDR3 spans 14 residues. J was trimmed by 3 bases and V by 7 bases; bases with no gene match: 7. CDR3 DNA: TGTGCCAGTAACCCCAGGGGGCAAGACTATGGCTACACCTTC. It translates to CASNPRGQDYGYTF.

The CDR3 spells CASSQEKWTLNTGELFF. CDR3 nucleotides: TGTGCCAGCAGTCAAGAGAAATGGACCCTCAACACCGGGGAGCTGTTTTTT. The chain recombines TRBV28 with TRBJ2-2; D gene unclear. V was trimmed by 5 bases and J by 2 bases, leaving 18 bases between them. Germline-derived CDR1 and CDR2 are MDHEN and SYDVKM. This CDR3 spans 17 amino acids.

J is TRBJ2-7 and V is TRBV9; 8 bases agree with TRBD2. The CDR3 loop spans 15 amino acids. V gave up 0 bases and J gave up 2 bases; unmatched junction bases: 4. CDR1 is SGDLS, CDR2 YYNGEE, per germline. The CDR3 protein is CASSVGAGGPYEQYF. CDR3 nucleotides: TGTGCCAGCAGCGTAGGTGCGGGGGGACCCTACGAGCAGTACTTC.

This chain uses TRBV5-1 with TRBJ2-2; D not resolved. V was clipped by 5 bases and J by 5 bases, with 7 bases between them. There are 12 residues in the CDR3. From germline, CDR1 is SGHRS and CDR2 YFSETQ. The CDR3 region is CASSSDTGELFF. The CDR3, as DNA: TGCGCCAGCAGTTCCGATACCGGGGAGCTGTTTTTT.

The rearrangement uses TRBV28 and TRBJ1-2, with 9 positions matching TRBD1. The CDR3 totals 14 residues. V lost 7 bases and J lost 8; bases outside the gene matches: 11. CDR1 and CDR2 from the germline V gene are MDHEN and SYDVKM. The CDR3 reads CASIQGAGVQGYTF. DNA for the CDR3: TGTGCCAGCATACAGGGGGCGGGAGTTCAAGGCTACACCTTC.

The chain couples TRBV12-3 or TRBV12-4 to TRBJ2-2; D is perhaps TRBD2 (5 bases). V gave up 5 bases and J gave up 5 bases, with 9 bases separating them. The CDR3 runs to 13 residues. The CDR3 sequence: CASSLRVTGELFF. For the CDR3, the DNA is TGTGCCAGCAGTCTGAGGGTTACCGGGGAGCTGTTTTTT.

The rearrangement joins TRBV2 to TRBJ1-4; D might be TRBD1 (6 bases). V dropped 9 bases and J dropped 0 bases, with 14 bases sitting between them. Germline loops: CDR1 SNHLY, CDR2 FYNNEI. CDR3 size: 15 residues. For the CDR3, the DNA is TGTGCCAGTCGCAGGGGTGAGGCAACTAATGAAAAACTGTTTTTT. Translating it yields CASRRGEATNEKLFF.

The chain couples TRBV6-1 to TRBJ2-3, with D unclear. Germline values: CDR1 MNHNS, CDR2 SASEGT. Deletions cut 2 bases from V and 6 bases from J, with 6 bases between. The CDR3 contains 12 residues. Here the CDR3 reads CASSEILDTQYF. The CDR3 bases are TGTGCCAGCAGTGAAATTTTGGATACGCAGTATTTT.

The rearrangement links TRBV10-3 to TRBJ1-3; 7 positions agree with TRBD1. This CDR3 has 16 residues. The J segment lost 2 bases and the V segment lost 6 bases, leaving 10 bases of the junction unmatched. CDR1 is ENHRY and CDR2 is SYGVKD in the germline V gene. In DNA, the CDR3 is TGTGCCATCAGCATAGACAGGGAAATTGCTGGAAACACCATATATTTT. Translated, it gives CAISIDREIAGNTIYF.

This clone was picked up a small number of times. This chain connects TRBV4-1 to TRBJ2-2; 14 bases align to TRBD2. J gave up 3 bases and V 3 bases, and 15 bases lay outside the gene matches. The CDR3 is 21 residues long. CDR1 is MGHRA, CDR2 YSYEKL, per germline. The CDR3 loop reads CASSHSRGLAGVLGDTGELFF. The CDR3 region has the DNA TGCGCCAGCAGCCACTCAAGGGGACTAGCGGGAGTTTTAGGGGACACCGGGGAGCTGTTTTTT.

The rearrangement uses TRBV14 and TRBJ2-1; D gene ambiguous. Trimming took 1 base from V and 4 from J, leaving 17 bases between them. The CDR3 has 17 residues. Germline V gene lookup returns CDR1 SGHDN and CDR2 FVKESK. The CDR3, as DNA: TGTGCCAGCAGCCAAGGAGGAGTTCTATCGCCTTACAATGAGCAGTTCTTC. Protein product: CASSQGGVLSPYNEQFF.

This chain connects TRBV9 to TRBJ1-5, with D uncertain. Germline CDR1 reads SGDLS; CDR2 reads YYNGEE. This CDR3 has 15 residues. Trimming took off 0 bases at V and 4 bases at J, with 11 bases between the two ends. CDR3 sequence: CASSVGPTSNQPQHF. The CDR3 DNA is TGTGCCAGCAGCGTAGGTCCAACCTCAAATCAGCCCCAGCATTTT.

The chain employs TRBV5-4 and TRBJ2-7; D unclear. V lost 4 bases, J lost 2 bases, and 10 bases lay in between. The CDR3 is 13 amino acids. The germline V gene encodes CDR1 SGHNT and CDR2 YYREEE (reference sequence). The CDR3 coding sequence is TGTGCCAGCAGCGCTCCTCCTACCTACGAGCAGTACTTC. Protein: CASSAPPTYEQYF.

The V call is TRBV3-1 (or the pseudogene TRBV3-2), the J call TRBJ1-4, with TRBD1 matching 7 bases. Germline CDR1 reads LGHDT; CDR2 reads YNNKEL (reference sequence). V dropped 4 bases and J dropped 4; count of bases not matched to a gene: 3. This CDR3 is built from 14 residues. The CDR3 DNA reads TGTGCCAGCAGCCCCGGGGACAGTAATGAAAAACTGTTTTTT. This gives the protein CASSPGDSNEKLFF.

This clone occurred once. V gene TRBV9 combines with J gene TRBJ1-1, with D unclear. The CDR3 runs 16 residues. Germline V lookup: CDR1 SGDLS, CDR2 YYNGEE. Trimming took off 0 bases at V and 4 bases at J, with 16 bases between the two ends. CDR3 sequence (DNA): TGTGCCAGCAGCGTAGTAGATGACGGGTGGGGCACTGAAGCTTTCTTT. It is translated as CASSVVDDGWGTEAFF.

V is TRBV2 and J is TRBJ2-5; 9 bases align to TRBD2. Germline V lookup: CDR1 SNHLY, CDR2 FYNNEI. The V and J ends lost 7 bases and 5 bases, in that order; junction bases with no gene match: 8. The CDR3 extends over 14 amino acids. As DNA, the CDR3 is TGTGCCAGCAATAGAAGCGGGAGGCGGGAGACCCAGTACTTC. It is translated as CASNRSGRRETQYF.

This chain uses TRBV7-9 with TRBJ2-1; D possibly uses TRBD1 or TRBD2 (5 bases each). The CDR3 loop spans 14 amino acids. V lost 4 bases and J 6 bases, leaving 13 bases between the germline ends. Germline loops: CDR1 SEHNR, CDR2 FQNEAQ (reference sequence). In DNA, the CDR3 is TGTGCCAGCAGCTCTCCCACTAGGGGCAATGAGCAGTTCTTC. Its translation is CASSSPTRGNEQFF.

This clone came up a few times. The chain is built from TRBV4-3 and TRBJ2-7; no firm D call. This CDR3 is 13 amino acids long. Germline values: CDR1 LGHNA, CDR2 YSLEER. V lost 4 bases, J lost 3 bases, and 10 bases lay in between. The CDR3 nucleotides read TGCGCCAGCAGCCCTCGGACGGGCTACGAGCAGTACTTC. It translates to CASSPRTGYEQYF.

The chain joins TRBV6-1 to TRBJ2-7; the D is unclear. V was pared by 3 bases and J by 6 bases, with 9 bases between. In germline, CDR1 is MNHNS, CDR2 SASEGT. CDR3 size: 12 residues. CDR3 in amino acids: CASSDPHREQYF. The CDR3 coding sequence is TGTGCCAGCAGTGACCCGCACCGCGAGCAGTACTTC.

This clone was detected once. V is TRBV4-1 and J is TRBJ2-2; D gene uncertain. Germline V gene data show CDR1 as MGHRA and CDR2 as YSYEKL. V was clipped by 0 bases and J by 6 bases, with 11 bases between them. The CDR3 contains 15 residues. The chain's CDR3 is CASSQDDGLAGELFF. In nucleotides, the CDR3 is TGCGCCAGCAGCCAAGATGACGGTTTGGCCGGGGAGCTGTTTTTT.

This clone was detected only once. V usage is TRBV28 and J usage is TRBJ2-1; D gene ambiguous. Germline lookup yields CDR1 MDHEN and CDR2 SYDVKM. Trimming removed 5 bases at V and 8 bases at J, with 10 bases between. The CDR3 runs to 12 residues. The CDR3 region has the DNA TGTGCCAGCAGTGGTGTTGACGATGAGCAGTTCTTC. It specifies CASSGVDDEQFF.

As concerns this clone: Additional DNA sequences in this sample encode the identical CDR3. V usage is TRBV5-6 and J usage is TRBJ2-3; D is unclear. CDR3 length: 13 amino acids. V was cut by 0 bases and J by 2 bases, with 4 bases left in between. The germline CDR1 and CDR2 sequences are SGHDT and YYEEEE. Written as DNA, the CDR3 is TGTGCCAGCAGCTTGGGTCCCACAGATACGCAGTATTTT. It translates to CASSLGPTDTQYF.

CDR3 DNA sequence: TGTGCCAGCAGCTTAGCTGCAGCAGGGGCCCAAAATCAGCCCCAGCATTTT. Translating gives CASSLAAAGAQNQPQHF. This rearrangement joins TRBV7-8 to TRBJ1-5; maybe TRBD1 (6 bases). CDR1 and CDR2 (germline): SGHVS, FQNEAQ. Trimming pared 0 bases from V and 4 bases from J, leaving 16 bases between. CDR3 length: 17 residues. Supplemented by reference TRBV7-8 and TRBJ1-5, the full variable domain reads GAGVSQSPRYKVAKRGQDVALRCDPISGHVSLFWYQQALGQGPEFLTYFQNEAQLDKSGLPSDRFFAERPEGSVSTLKIQRTQQEDSAVYLCASSLAAAGAQNQPQHFGDGTRLSIL.

The chain has TRBV7-9 and TRBJ1-1; unclear D gene. V gave up 4 bases and J gave up 10 bases, with 10 bases separating them. This CDR3 is built from 11 residues. Germline V lookup: CDR1 SEHNR, CDR2 FQNEAQ (reference sequence). The CDR3 DNA sequence: TGTGCCAGCAGCTCGGACTGGAGAGCTTTCTTT. Translation: CASSSDWRAFF.

The CDR3, as DNA: TGTGCCAGCAGCTTCACCGGGACTAGTACGGATGAGCAGTTCTTC. As protein: CASSFTGTSTDEQFF. The rearrangement joins TRBV11-2 to TRBJ2-1; 8 nucleotides line up with TRBD2. V lost 3 bases to trimming and J lost 8 bases; unmatched junction nucleotides: 9. CDR3 length: 15 amino acids. Germline V gives CDR1 SGHAT, CDR2 FQNNGV.

This chain uses TRBV3-1 (or the pseudogene TRBV3-2) with TRBJ2-5; D is undetermined. The germline V gene has CDR1 LGHDT and CDR2 YNNKEL (reference sequence). CDR3 length equals 10 residues. The V gene lost 3 bases and the J gene lost 7 bases, with 3 bases spanning the gap. CDR3 region: CASSQGTQYF. For the CDR3, the DNA is TGTGCCAGCAGCCAGGGGACCCAGTACTTC.

This clone has just one count. V gene TRBV7-2 combines with J gene TRBJ1-2, with D unresolved. V was pared by 5 bases and J by 6 bases, with 13 bases between. Germline values: CDR1 SGHTA, CDR2 FQGNSA. The CDR3 extends over 13 amino acids. The DNA of the CDR3 is TGTGCCAGCAGCCCCCCAGGTTCAAATGGCTACACCTTC. Translation: CASSPPGSNGYTF.

This chain links TRBV4-1 with TRBJ1-3; D is possibly TRBD1 (6 bases). Germline V lookup: CDR1 MGHRA, CDR2 YSYEKL. The CDR3 spans 16 residues. Deletions cut 0 bases from V and 0 bases from J, with 9 bases between. CDR3 protein: CASSQDTGYSGNTIYF. In DNA form, the CDR3 reads TGCGCCAGCAGCCAAGACACAGGGTACTCTGGAAACACCATATATTTT.

The CDR3 reads CASSLTGGLAGVEQFF. In nucleotides, the CDR3 is TGCGCCAGCAGCCTCACGGGGGGACTAGCGGGAGTTGAGCAGTTCTTC. The chain uses TRBV5-1 and TRBJ2-1; 14 nucleotides agree with TRBD2. Germline lookup yields CDR1 SGHRS and CDR2 YFSETQ. Trimming removed 4 bases from V and 9 bases from J; junction bases left unmatched: 9. The CDR3 runs to 16 residues.